These 4 T cell receptor beta chains originate from one sample sequenced in a study of T cell changes during pregnancy in multiple sclerosis. Only in-frame clones appear in the TCRdb table, and some are missing; sequencing was by immunoSEQ multiplex PCR. The data show tens of thousands of clones, with roughly 90% seen just once and around 9.5% held by the top ten. Source: peripheral blood, taken after pregnancy. These receptors all stem from a female donor in good health, enrolled as a control in a pregnancy study.

J is TRBJ2-3 and V is TRBV30, with D perhaps TRBD2 (5 bases). The V and J ends lost 8 bases and 0 bases respectively, with 12 bases between them. Looked up from germline, CDR1 is GTSNPN and CDR2 is SVGIG (reference sequence). This CDR3 has 13 amino acids. The CDR3 sequence: CARGRTSTDTQYF. The CDR3 coding sequence is TGTGCCCGGGGAAGGACTAGCACAGATACGCAGTATTTT. Full variable domain (rest looked up from reference TRBV30 and TRBJ2-3): SQTIHQWPATLVQPVGSPLSLECTVEGTSNPNLYWYRQAAGRGLQLLFYSVGIGQISSEVPQNLSASRPQDRQFILSSKKLLLSDSGFYLCARGRTSTDTQYFGPGTRLTVL.

The chain uses TRBV30 and TRBJ1-1, with D possibly matching TRBD1 (6 bases). Germline loops: CDR1 GTSNPN, CDR2 SVGIG (reference sequence). The CDR3 has 15 residues. V was shortened by 0 bases and J by 1 base, with 12 bases between the two germline ends. As DNA, the CDR3 is TGTGCCTGGAGTGTGGCTGACAGGTGGAACACTGAAGCTTTCTTT. Translated: CAWSVADRWNTEAFF.

J is TRBJ1-3 and V is TRBV5-4; 9 bases are a match to TRBD1. The CDR3 runs 15 residues. Germline CDR1 and CDR2: SGHNT and YYREEE (reference sequence). The trim removed 4 bases at V and 7 bases at J, leaving 9 bases unmatched. CDR3 DNA sequence: TGTGCCAGCAGCCAAGGGACAGGGAGAGAGAACACCATATATTTT. Amino acid sequence: CASSQGTGRENTIYF.

The chain links TRBV7-9 to TRBJ2-3, with 9 nucleotides matching TRBD1. The CDR3 runs 16 residues. Germline CDR1 SEHNR, CDR2 FQNEAQ (reference sequence). V lost 5 bases, J lost 5 bases, and 11 bases stayed unmatched. The CDR3 DNA reads as TGTGCCAGCAGCCCGAGACAGGGGGACCGAGGAGATACGCAGTATTTT. This encodes CASSPRQGDRGDTQYF. The entire variable domain, with the rest obtained from reference TRBV7-9 and TRBJ2-3, is as follows: DTGVSQNPRHKITKRGQNVTFRCDPISEHNRLYWYRQTLGQGPEFLTYFQNEAQLEKSRLLSDRFSAERPKGSFSTLEIQRTEQGDSAMYLCASSPRQGDRGDTQYFGPGTRLTVL.